Sequencing of this TCR beta chain was carried out in a study of shared clonotypes between healthy human individuals. Across the study: Three CD4 naive, three CD4 memory, two CD8 naive and one CD8 memory plate were used per donor.

Profiled with immunoSEQ multiplex PCR; TCRdb holds only in-frame clones, not every one. There are around 1.9 million clones in the sample; 80% to 95% occur only once, and around 1.7% lies in the top ten. Findings and caveats of the study: Specimens sampled were limited to blood, with tissue repertoires likely differing. Expectations were that clonotype sharing among donors would be affected by sequencing depth.

Remarks on this clone: Its antigen is undetermined.

Terminally differentiated effector memory CD45RA+ cells were excluded from the naive CD8 cells, which were CD45RO-negative and positively selected for CCR7. Trimming stripped 1 base from V and 1 base from J, with 8 bases between. Germline values: CDR1 SGHRS, CDR2 YFSETQ. The CDR3 runs to 15 residues. The chain combines TRBV5-1 with TRBJ2-2; D perhaps matches TRBD1 (6 bases). The origin of this receptor is a man younger than 35 in good health. Some clones in this sample may be carry-over from other donors' samples. Sequenced: naive CD8+ T cells from PBMCs. CDR3 DNA: TGCGCCAGCAGCTTGCTACAGGGGAACACCGGGGAGCTGTTTTTT. As protein: CASSLLQGNTGELFF.